The clone carrying this T cell receptor (beta chain) came up many times. Each CDR3 protein is one row after TCRdb ran MiXCR on the 5' RACE reads. The sample includes roughly 230,000 distinct CDR3 sequences, around 8.3% of them seen just once. V lost 7 bases and J lost 0, with 16 bases in between. The CDR3 totals 17 residues. Germline loops: CDR1 LGHNA, CDR2 YSLEER. The data were obtained in a study of identical twins. Separately, the same data were catalogued under a study of yellow fever vaccine responses in identical twins.

Input material: CD8+ T cells sorted from blood. This receptor was identified in a woman aged 18-29 years in good health. The chain employs TRBV4-3 and TRBJ1-6; no clear D. CDR3 nucleotides: TGCGCCAGCATGAAAAAGGGAGCCGGCTCCTATAATTCACCCCTCCACTTT. Amino acid sequence: CASMKKGAGSYNSPLHF.